This T cell receptor (beta chain) is drawn from a study of blood T cells in healthy people across ages. The CDR3 has 14 amino acids. Per germline, CDR1 SQVTM and CDR2 ANQGSEA. V was pared by 8 bases and J by 6 bases, with 13 bases of the junction left unmatched. This clonotype was counted only a few times. Its specificity is not known. Donors each provided about 10 milliliters of peripheral blood. Combining a sample-barcoded 5' primer with a J-beta primer mix, a second PCR ran for roughly 6 to 12 cycles. TCRdb used MiXCR to reprocess the 5' RACE reads, holding one entry per CDR3 protein. The sample carries some 700,000 distinct CDR3 sequences, approximately 21% recorded once. Overall study results and limits: A roughly linear fall in TCR beta diversity per million T cells was seen with increasing age.

This receptor was obtained from a man aged 65-85 years in good health. Input material: blood. The V and J genes are TRBV29-1 and TRBJ2-1, with TRBD1 identical over 7 bases. CDR3 in DNA: TGCAGCTTGAGTTCGACAGGGAATCTCAATGAGCAGTTCTTC. Amino acids: CSLSSTGNLNEQFF.